This passage covers 21 T cell receptor beta chains from one sample sequenced in a study of cytomegalovirus exposure and HLA in healthy donors. Primers included in the PCR were 60 Vbeta and 13 Jbeta primers. Assay used: immunoSEQ multiplex PCR; TCRdb lists only in-frame clones, some missing. In the table there are roughly 97,000 clones, approximately 76% of which are singletons. Sequenced material: PBMCs. Receptors originate from a woman between 18 and 30 years old in good health and CMV-seropositive.

This chain uses TRBV7-6 with TRBJ2-5, with D uncertain. V was pared by 2 bases and J by 2 bases, with 12 bases between. The germline gives CDR1 SGHVS, CDR2 FNYEAQ. The CDR3 loop spans 15 amino acids. The CDR3 sequence is CASSLKVANQETQYF. For the CDR3, the DNA is TGTGCCAGCAGCTTAAAAGTGGCAAATCAAGAGACCCAGTACTTC.

V is TRBV15 and J is TRBJ2-3; D gene unclear. There are 14 residues in the CDR3. V was pared by 4 bases and J by 0 bases, with 8 bases between. Germline lookup yields CDR1 LNHNV and CDR2 YYDKDF (reference sequence). The CDR3 nucleotides are TGTGCCACCAGCACCCTCCAGAGCACAGATACGCAGTATTTT. It encodes CATSTLQSTDTQYF. Using reference TRBV15 and TRBJ2-3 for the parts outside the CDR3, the full variable domain is DAMVIQNPRYQVTQFGKPVTLSCSQTLNHNVMYWYQQKSSQAPKLLFHYYDKDFNNEADTPDNFQSRRPNTSFCFLDIRSPGLGDTAMYLCATSTLQSTDTQYFGPGTRLTVL.

A word on this clone: One junction end disagrees with the germline gene, perhaps due to a read error. The chain couples TRBV27 to TRBJ2-7, with 9 positions matching TRBD1. The CDR3 sequence is 14 residues long. Germline V gene sequence: CDR1 MNHEY, CDR2 SMNVEV (reference sequence). In nucleotides, the CDR3 is TGTGCCAGCAGTCCACAGGGGGCCTCCCACGAGCAGTACTTC. Residues: CASSPQGASHEQYF.

With respect to this clone: Other nucleotide sequences from this sample produce the same CDR3. The chain recombines TRBV9 with TRBJ1-1; D is ambiguous. V was trimmed by 3 bases and J by 0 bases, leaving 6 bases between them. Germline V gene lookup returns CDR1 SGDLS and CDR2 YYNGEE. The CDR3 totals 13 residues. The CDR3, as DNA: TGTGCCAGCAGCGCGTATATGAACACTGAAGCTTTCTTT. Its protein product is CASSAYMNTEAFF.

In its sample, this clone was seen a few times. CDR3 bases: TGTGCCAGCAGCTTAGGGAAAGATAGGGGGGGTTCACCCCTCCACTTT. Protein: CASSLGKDRGGSPLHF. V and J are TRBV7-9 and TRBJ1-6, with a tentative D call TRBD1 (6 bases). CDR1 and CDR2 (germline): SEHNR, FQNEAQ (reference sequence). Trimming shortened V by 1 base and J by 9 bases, and 16 bases separated the two germline ends. The CDR3 totals 16 residues.

The V and J genes are TRBV6-5 and TRBJ1-1; D is uncertain. CDR3 length equals 14 residues. Per the germline V gene, CDR1 is MNHEY and CDR2 is SVGAGI. V dropped 7 bases and J dropped 3 bases, with 15 bases sitting between them. The CDR3 region has the DNA TGTGCCAGCATGCGGGGATTAGGAGACACTGAAGCTTTCTTT. Its protein is CASMRGLGDTEAFF.

This rearrangement joins TRBV14 to TRBJ2-2; no reliable D call. The CDR3 has 14 residues. Trimming cost V 1 base and J 0 bases, with 3 bases left between them. Germline-derived CDR1 and CDR2 are SGHDN and FVKESK. The CDR3 DNA reads as TGTGCCAGCAGCCAAGTCGCGAACACCGGGGAGCTGTTTTTT. It encodes CASSQVANTGELFF.

The chain is built from TRBV2 and TRBJ1-4; D gene unclear. Looked up from germline, CDR1 is SNHLY and CDR2 is FYNNEI. The CDR3 contains 15 residues. The germline V and J ends were trimmed by 1 base and 3 bases, with 9 bases remaining between them. CDR3 nucleotide sequence: TGTGCCAGCAGTGAAGTGGGCCGATCTAATGAAAAACTGTTTTTT. Residues: CASSEVGRSNEKLFF.

CDR3 loop: CASSPWTGAGAEAFF. For the CDR3, the DNA is TGCGCCAGCAGTCCCTGGACAGGGGCGGGGGCTGAAGCTTTCTTT. The chain couples TRBV5-1 to TRBJ1-1; 9 nucleotides agree with TRBD1. The ends lost 5 bases at V and 6 bases at J; junction bases unmatched: 11. Germline V CDR1 and CDR2: SGHRS, YFSETQ. This CDR3 has 15 residues.

The V gene is TRBV30, the J gene TRBJ2-1; weak D call: TRBD2 (6 bases). Germline V gives CDR1 GTSNPN, CDR2 SVGIG (reference sequence). Trimming cost V 0 bases and J 4 bases, with 19 bases left between them. The CDR3 spans 17 residues. The CDR3 sequence: CAWSVLGPGVGYNEQFF. The CDR3 nucleotides read TGTGCCTGGAGTGTGCTTGGTCCGGGAGTCGGGTACAATGAGCAGTTCTTC.

The genes are TRBV12-1 and TRBJ2-7; the DNA was not compared with TRBD2, the D call given in the table. TRBV12-1 is a pseudogene. This CDR3 is 20 amino acids long. Written as DNA, the CDR3 is TGTGCCAGCAGCTCCGTGGGACTAGCGGGAGAGGATCATCTAACCTACGAGCAGTACTTC. Protein: CASSSVGLAGEDHLTYEQYF.

J is TRBJ1-6 and V is TRBV27; a possible D gene is TRBD1 (5 bases). Germline loops: CDR1 MNHEY, CDR2 SMNVEV (reference sequence). The CDR3 runs 14 residues. V was clipped by 6 bases and J by 5 bases, with 11 bases between them. The CDR3 sequence: CASRSGSHNSPLHF. In DNA, the CDR3 is TGTGCCAGCAGGTCAGGGTCGCATAATTCACCCCTCCACTTT.

Remarks on this clone: The missing conserved phenylalanine or tryptophan at the end of this CDR3 makes a read error likely. The CDR3 loop is CASSEDQGASQPQHV. For the CDR3, the DNA is TGTGCCAGCAGTGAAGACCAGGGGGCTTCTCAGCCCCAGCATGTT. The chain carries TRBV6-1 and TRBJ1-5, with 8 bases matching TRBD1. V trimming: 1 base; J trimming: 6 bases; junction bases outside the gene matches: 5. The CDR3 sequence is 15 residues long. The germline V gene has CDR1 MNHNS and CDR2 SASEGT.

The chain combines TRBV5-6 with TRBJ2-7, with TRBD2 matching over 7 bases. Germline V gene sequence: CDR1 SGHDT, CDR2 YYEEEE. V was clipped by 4 bases and J by 8 bases; unmatched bases: 9. CDR3 size: 13 residues. The CDR3 here is CASSRGGGAKQYF. As DNA, the CDR3 is TGTGCCAGCAGCCGCGGGGGAGGAGCGAAGCAGTACTTC.

The chain employs TRBV2 and TRBJ2-1; unclear D gene. V dropped 7 bases and J dropped 8 bases, with 15 bases sitting between them. From germline, CDR1 is SNHLY and CDR2 FYNNEI. The CDR3 has 13 residues. The CDR3 loop reads CASTETDSYEQFF. Written as DNA, the CDR3 is TGTGCCAGCACCGAGACTGATAGCTATGAGCAGTTCTTC.

This chain uses TRBV28 with TRBJ1-5; 9 nucleotides align to TRBD1. V dropped 6 bases and J dropped 5; count of bases not matched to a gene: 8. Germline V gives CDR1 MDHEN, CDR2 SYDVKM. The CDR3 runs 15 residues. CDR3: CASRPQGAHHQPQHF. CDR3 nucleotides: TGTGCCAGCAGACCACAGGGGGCCCACCATCAGCCCCAGCATTTT. Full variable domain (remainder filled in from reference TRBV28 and TRBJ1-5): DVKVTQSSRYLVKRTGEKVFLECVQDMDHENMFWYRQDPGLGLRLIYFSYDVKMKEKGDIPEGYSVSREKKERFSLILESASTNQTSMYLCASRPQGAHHQPQHFGDGTRLSIL.

The V gene is TRBV19, the J gene TRBJ2-7, with 9 bases that match TRBD2. Germline-derived CDR1 and CDR2 are LNHDA and SQIVND (reference sequence). The length of the CDR3 is 15 residues. V trimming: 1 base; J trimming: 2 bases; junction bases outside the gene matches: 3. CDR3 in DNA: TGTGCCAGTAGTATAGGGGCTAGCGGGACCTACGAGCAGTACTTC. Translated, it gives CASSIGASGTYEQYF. Supplemented by reference TRBV19 and TRBJ2-7, the full variable domain reads DGGITQSPKYLFRKEGQNVTLSCEQNLNHDAMYWYRQDPGQGLRLIYYSQIVNDFQKGDIAEGYSVSREKKESFPLTVTSAQKNPTAFYLCASSIGASGTYEQYFGPGTRLTVT.

V is TRBV7-9 and J is TRBJ1-1; 8 bases agree with TRBD1. The length of the CDR3 is 17 residues. V gave up 5 bases and J gave up 4 bases; unmatched junction bases: 15. Germline V gene lookup returns CDR1 SEHNR and CDR2 FQNEAQ (reference sequence). The CDR3 DNA reads as TGTGCCAGCAGCCCTCCGGACAGGGTGATTTACGTCACTGAAGCTTTCTTT. As protein: CASSPPDRVIYVTEAFF.

The chain is built from TRBV6-1 and TRBJ2-7; maybe TRBD1 (6 bases). The length of the CDR3 is 13 residues. The ends were cut back, 6 bases at V and 2 bases at J, with 11 bases in the middle. The germline V gene encodes CDR1 MNHNS and CDR2 SASEGT. The CDR3 region is CASREDSTYEQYF. The DNA for the CDR3 is TGTGCCAGCAGGGAGGACAGTACCTACGAGCAGTACTTC.

A few counts support this clone. The chain couples TRBV6-5 to TRBJ2-1, with a tentative D call TRBD1 (6 bases). Between the trimmed V and J ends, which lost 5 bases and 6 bases, there was a span of 14 bases. The germline gives CDR1 MNHEY, CDR2 SVGAGI. This CDR3 is built from 14 residues. CDR3 region: CASSQMQGSNEQFF. In DNA form, the CDR3 reads TGTGCCAGCAGTCAAATGCAGGGGAGCAATGAGCAGTTCTTC.

The gene calls are TRBV29-1 and TRBJ1-1, with D possibly being TRBD1 (5 bases). V dropped 1 base and J dropped 8 bases, with 11 bases sitting between them. The CDR3 sequence is 12 residues long. Looked up from germline, CDR1 is SQVTM and CDR2 is ANQGSEA. The chain's CDR3 is CSVEGGRGEAFF. The DNA of the CDR3 is TGCAGCGTTGAAGGTGGTCGGGGGGAAGCTTTCTTT.